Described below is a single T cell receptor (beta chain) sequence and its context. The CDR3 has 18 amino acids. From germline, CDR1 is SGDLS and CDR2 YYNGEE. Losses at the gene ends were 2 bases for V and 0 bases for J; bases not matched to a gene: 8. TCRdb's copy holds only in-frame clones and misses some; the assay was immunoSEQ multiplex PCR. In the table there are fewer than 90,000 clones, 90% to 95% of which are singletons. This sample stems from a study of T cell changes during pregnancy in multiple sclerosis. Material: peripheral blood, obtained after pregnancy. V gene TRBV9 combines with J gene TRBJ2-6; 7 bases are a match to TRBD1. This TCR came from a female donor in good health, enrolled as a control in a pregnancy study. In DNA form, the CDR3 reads TGTGCCAGCAGCGTCGGACAGGCCCGGAGCTCTGGGGCCAACGTCCTGACTTTC. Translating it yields CASSVGQARSSGANVLTF.